This entry lists 31 T cell receptor beta chains sequenced from one sample in a study of blood T cell repertoires in COVID-19. Produced via immunoSEQ multiplex PCR; TCRdb's table is partial and in-frame only. The table shows about 250,000 clones, with roughly 83% occurring only once. Sequenced sample: peripheral blood. The source of these receptors is a man aged 40-55 years with acute or convalescent COVID-19.

This clone was detected only once. The chain recombines TRBV18 with TRBJ1-4, with 7 positions matching TRBD1. J was trimmed by 4 bases and V by 4 bases; bases with no gene match: 6. Germline V gene data show CDR1 as KGHSH and CDR2 as LQKENI. This CDR3 spans 15 amino acids. The CDR3 loop reads CASSLGTALNEKLFF. The CDR3 nucleotides read TGTGCCAGCTCACTCGGGACAGCTCTTAATGAAAAACTGTTTTTT.

The rearrangement links TRBV11-2 to TRBJ1-1, with a possible D match to TRBD1 (5 bases). Trimming removed 5 bases from V and 7 bases from J, with 14 bases in between. The CDR3 is 13 residues long. CDR1 is SGHAT, CDR2 FQNNGV, per germline. The CDR3 loop is CASSLSGVGEAFF. In DNA form, the CDR3 reads TGTGCCAGCAGCCTCTCGGGGGTGGGTGAAGCTTTCTTT.

The chain recombines TRBV5-1 with TRBJ1-1; 7 bases map to TRBD1. Trimming took 3 bases from V and 1 from J; bases not matched to a gene: 3. The CDR3 sequence is 14 residues long. The germline CDR1 and CDR2 sequences are SGHRS and YFSETQ. In DNA, the CDR3 is TGCGCCAGCAGCTCCGGGACAGAGAACACTGAAGCTTTCTTT. Its translation is CASSSGTENTEAFF.

The V gene is TRBV19, the J gene TRBJ2-1, with D tentatively TRBD2 (6 bases). This CDR3 spans 12 amino acids. V was clipped by 10 bases and J by 6 bases, with 13 bases between them. CDR1 and CDR2 from the germline V gene are LNHDA and SQIVND (reference sequence). CDR3 loop: CATAGTFNEQFF. In nucleotides, the CDR3 is TGTGCCACCGCGGGGACCTTCAATGAGCAGTTCTTC.

V is TRBV3-1 (or the pseudogene TRBV3-2) and J is TRBJ2-2; possible D gene TRBD2, 6 bases. This CDR3 contains 13 residues. Germline V CDR1 and CDR2: LGHDT, YNNKEL (reference sequence). V shed 6 bases and J shed 6 bases, with 11 bases lying between them. The CDR3 bases are TGTGCCAGCAGTCTAGGAGGGGCCGGGGAGCTGTTTTTT. Translation gives CASSLGGAGELFF.

V and J are TRBV5-5 and TRBJ1-5; the D is unclear. Germline V gives CDR1 SGHKS, CDR2 YYEKEE (reference sequence). Trimming stripped 1 base from V and 7 bases from J, with 21 bases between. This CDR3 spans 17 amino acids. CDR3 DNA sequence: TGTGCCAGCAGCTTGCTTGATATTAGCGGTGGAGGCCAGCCCCAGCATTTT. It encodes CASSLLDISGGGQPQHF.

CDR3: CASSIDLRAGGWYQPQHF. The CDR3 DNA reads TGTGCCAGTAGTATAGATCTCAGGGCAGGGGGATGGTATCAGCCCCAGCATTTT. The V call is TRBV19, the J call TRBJ1-5; 7 nucleotides line up with TRBD1. V was clipped by 0 bases and J by 5 bases; unmatched bases: 13. The CDR3 consists of 18 residues. Per germline, CDR1 LNHDA and CDR2 SQIVND (reference sequence).

The gene calls are TRBV2 and TRBJ1-1; 10 nucleotides align to TRBD1. The CDR3 is 13 amino acids. Germline V gene sequence: CDR1 SNHLY, CDR2 FYNNEI. V lost 5 bases to trimming and J lost 6 bases; unmatched junction nucleotides: 3. The CDR3 here is CASSLDRGAEAFF. The CDR3, as DNA: TGTGCCAGCAGTTTGGACAGGGGGGCTGAAGCTTTCTTT.

The rearrangement joins TRBV7-8 to TRBJ1-5; TRBD1 agrees at 8 bases. There are 14 residues in the CDR3. After removal of 5 bases from V and 7 bases from J, the junction contained 7 bases not matched to a gene. CDR1 is SGHVS, CDR2 FQNEAQ, per germline. CDR3 sequence (DNA): TGTGCCAGCAGCCGAGACAGGGGAGACCAGCCCCAGCATTTT. Its protein is CASSRDRGDQPQHF.

The chain recombines TRBV9 with TRBJ1-2, with D uncertain. Germline V gene lookup returns CDR1 SGDLS and CDR2 YYNGEE. This CDR3 has 15 residues. The V end was cut by 3 bases, the J end by 4 bases, with 16 bases between. CDR3 protein: CASSARSVGGYGYTF. The CDR3 DNA follows: TGTGCCAGCAGCGCCCGGAGTGTAGGCGGCTATGGCTACACCTTC. The variable domain in full, completed from reference TRBV9 and TRBJ1-2, reads DSGVTQTPKHLITATGQRVTLRCSPRSGDLSVYWYQQSLDQGLQFLIQYYNGEERAKGNILERFSAQQFPDLHSELNLSSLELGDSALYFCASSARSVGGYGYTFGSGTRLTVV.

This clone showed up just once. The chain recombines TRBV5-4 with TRBJ2-3; tentative D call: TRBD1 (6 bases). V shed 2 bases and J shed 0 bases, with 7 bases lying between them. The CDR3 spans 14 residues. Looked up from germline, CDR1 is SGHNT and CDR2 is YYREEE (reference sequence). The CDR3 is CASSFGQSTDTQYF. In DNA form, the CDR3 reads TGTGCCAGCAGCTTTGGACAGAGCACAGATACGCAGTATTTT.

The genes are TRBV6-2 or TRBV6-3 and TRBJ1-2; TRBD1 matches at 7 bases. CDR3 length: 17 residues. J lost 4 bases, V lost 0 bases, and 11 bases had no gene match. CDR1 MNHEY and CDR2 SVGEGT come from the germline V gene. The CDR3 DNA is TGTGCCAGCAGTTACTCGCTCGGGGACAGCCCGATCTATGGCTACACCTTC. It codes for CASSYSLGDSPIYGYTF.

This clone was observed once. The chain couples TRBV5-1 to TRBJ1-1; D not certain. From germline, CDR1 is SGHRS and CDR2 YFSETQ. The CDR3 totals 14 residues. V dropped 0 bases and J dropped 1 base, with 7 bases sitting between them. The CDR3 coding sequence is TGCGCCAGCAGCTTGGTCAGTTCGAACACTGAAGCTTTCTTT. Translating it yields CASSLVSSNTEAFF.

This chain links TRBV11-1 with TRBJ1-4; possibly TRBD1 for D (5 bases). CDR1 and CDR2 (germline): SGHAT, FQDESV (reference sequence). V lost 3 bases to trimming and J lost 7 bases, with 12 bases between them. The CDR3 consists of 14 residues. This CDR3 reads CASSFGTRGEKLFF. The CDR3 nucleotides are TGTGCCAGCAGCTTCGGGACTCGGGGTGAAAAACTGTTTTTT.

J is TRBJ2-5 and V is TRBV7-2; D remains ambiguous. With 5 bases removed from V and 0 bases from J, the gap between germline ends came to 10 bases. CDR1 and CDR2 from the germline V gene are SGHTA and FQGNSA. The CDR3 length is 14 residues. CDR3 DNA sequence: TGTGCCAGCAGCCCCTACCTATACCAAGAGACCCAGTACTTC. Its translation: CASSPYLYQETQYF.

V and J are TRBV5-1 and TRBJ2-6; D possibly corresponds to TRBD2 (5 bases). Per the germline V gene, CDR1 is SGHRS and CDR2 is YFSETQ. CDR3 length: 15 residues. Trimming cost V 0 bases and J 4 bases, with 8 bases left between them. CDR3 loop: CASSLGGRGANVLTF. The CDR3, as DNA: TGCGCCAGCAGCTTGGGAGGGAGAGGGGCCAACGTCCTGACTTTC. The variable domain in full, completed from reference TRBV5-1 and TRBJ2-6, reads KAGVTQTPRYLIKTRGQQVTLSCSPISGHRSVSWYQQTPGQGLQFLFEYFSETQRNKGNFPGRFSGRQFSNSRSEMNVSTLELGDSALYLCASSLGGRGANVLTFGAGSRLTVL.

The CDR3, as DNA: TGCGCCAGCAGCTCCAACTCCGGGACAGGGCTGAACATTCAGTACTTC. This sequence encodes CASSSNSGTGLNIQYF. The chain recombines TRBV5-1 with TRBJ2-4, with 9 bases aligning to TRBD1. Trimming removed 3 bases from V and 7 bases from J; junction bases left unmatched: 11. The CDR3 consists of 16 residues. The germline gives CDR1 SGHRS, CDR2 YFSETQ.

This clone appeared a few times. This chain connects TRBV7-8 to TRBJ2-7; TRBD2 matches at 7 bases. V was pared by 5 bases and J by 7 bases, with 11 bases of the junction left unmatched. Germline V gives CDR1 SGHVS, CDR2 FQNEAQ. CDR3 length: 14 residues. CDR3 sequence: CASSQGGAPLEQYF. In DNA form, the CDR3 reads TGTGCCAGCAGCCAGGGAGGGGCCCCCCTAGAGCAGTACTTC.

This clone was seen more than once but under ten times. J is TRBJ2-7 and V is TRBV18; 7 positions agree with TRBD1. The V gene end was trimmed by 6 bases and the J gene end by 0 bases; junction bases not matched to a gene: 2. The CDR3 covers 13 residues. CDR1 KGHSH and CDR2 LQKENI come from the germline V gene. In DNA, the CDR3 is TGTGCCAGCTCGGGGACAGACTCCTACGAGCAGTACTTC. Residues: CASSGTDSYEQYF.

The chain has TRBV5-6 and TRBJ2-3; D perhaps matches TRBD1 (6 bases). CDR1 SGHDT and CDR2 YYEEEE come from the germline V gene. The V end lost 5 bases, the J end lost 3 bases, and 13 bases lay between the germline ends. The CDR3 totals 14 residues. CDR3 sequence reads: CASSIQGLTDTQYF. The DNA for the CDR3 is TGTGCCAGCAGTATACAGGGTTTGACAGATACGCAGTATTTT.

This CDR3 is CASSPQGDQPQHF. As DNA, the CDR3 is TGTGCCAGCTCACCACAAGGGGATCAGCCCCAGCATTTT. The rearrangement uses TRBV18 and TRBJ1-5; D may be TRBD1 (5 bases). The CDR3 extends over 13 amino acids. Germline V lookup: CDR1 KGHSH, CDR2 LQKENI. The germline V and J ends were trimmed by 1 base and 5 bases, with 6 bases remaining between them.

The rearrangement joins TRBV4-2 to TRBJ2-2; perhaps TRBD2 as D (6 bases). The CDR3 is 15 residues long. V shed 7 bases and J shed 0 bases, with 12 bases lying between them. The germline CDR1 and CDR2 sequences are LGHNA and YNFKEQ. In DNA, the CDR3 is TGTGCCAGCAAGGTTAGCGGAACGAACACCGGGGAGCTGTTTTTT. It codes for CASKVSGTNTGELFF.

This clone was counted a single time. The genes are TRBV11-1 and TRBJ2-7; TRBD1 agrees at 9 bases. The length of the CDR3 is 14 residues. Germline CDR1 and CDR2: SGHAT and FQDESV (reference sequence). The V gene end was trimmed by 3 bases and the J gene end by 5 bases; junction bases not matched to a gene: 5. The CDR3 coding sequence is TGTGCCAGCAGCTTCAAACGGACAGGGGACGAGCAGTACTTC. This encodes CASSFKRTGDEQYF.

The chain combines TRBV12-5 with TRBJ2-2; 10 bases agree with TRBD2. V lost 4 bases to trimming and J lost 0 bases; unmatched junction nucleotides: 17. CDR1 and CDR2 from the germline V gene are LGHNT and FRNRAP. The CDR3 contains 21 residues. The CDR3 spells CASGSSPLSGLALANTGELFF. The CDR3 bases are TGTGCTAGTGGTTCCTCCCCTTTGTCGGGACTAGCGCTAGCGAACACCGGGGAGCTGTTTTTT.

The chain has TRBV7-9 and TRBJ2-2; no clear D gene. This CDR3 contains 12 residues. The V gene lost 7 bases and the J gene lost 6 bases, with 9 bases spanning the gap. CDR1 is SEHNR, CDR2 FQNEAQ, per germline (reference sequence). The CDR3 here is CASTGVPGELFF. CDR3 DNA sequence: TGTGCCAGCACAGGAGTACCCGGGGAGCTGTTTTTT.

The chain joins TRBV6-2 or TRBV6-3 to TRBJ2-7; perhaps TRBD2 as D (5 bases). The germline V gene encodes CDR1 MNHEY and CDR2 SVGEGT. The length of the CDR3 is 16 residues. Trimming took off 2 bases at V and 0 bases at J, with 14 bases between the two ends. This chain's CDR3 is CASSYGPEGSSYEQYF. The DNA for the CDR3 is TGTGCCAGCAGTTACGGTCCCGAAGGGAGCTCCTACGAGCAGTACTTC.

This sequence joins TRBV29-1 and TRBJ1-2; possibly TRBD1 for D (5 bases). Looked up from germline, CDR1 is SQVTM and CDR2 is ANQGSEA. The V gene lost 6 bases and the J gene lost 3 bases, with 14 bases spanning the gap. The CDR3 runs 13 residues. The CDR3 bases are TGCAGCGTCGTCGGGGGGTTCGACTATGGCTACACCTTC. It specifies CSVVGGFDYGYTF.

The chain recombines TRBV5-1 with TRBJ2-3; D might be TRBD1 (6 bases). V lost 4 bases and J 2 bases, leaving 8 bases between the germline ends. Germline V gene lookup returns CDR1 SGHRS and CDR2 YFSETQ. CDR3 size: 13 residues. The CDR3 spells CASSTGTTDTQYF. Written as DNA, the CDR3 is TGCGCCAGCAGCACAGGGACCACAGATACGCAGTATTTT.

This clone has more than one count but fewer than ten. V is TRBV29-1 and J is TRBJ2-3; TRBD2 matches at 7 bases. V gave up 4 bases and J gave up 0 bases; unmatched junction bases: 13. The V gene's germline CDR1 is SQVTM and CDR2 ANQGSEA. The CDR3 sequence is 17 residues long. The CDR3 nucleotides are TGCAGCGTTGGGGCCAGCGGGACCTTATATAGCACAGATACGCAGTATTTT. Residues: CSVGASGTLYSTDTQYF.

The chain recombines TRBV19 with TRBJ2-3; weak D call: TRBD2 (5 bases). The CDR3 has 15 amino acids. V was clipped by 5 bases and J by 2 bases, with 14 bases between them. Germline V gene data show CDR1 as LNHDA and CDR2 as SQIVND (reference sequence). The CDR3 loop reads CASSFEGRATDTQYF. The CDR3 DNA is TGTGCCAGTAGTTTTGAAGGGCGGGCCACAGATACGCAGTATTTT.

The chain carries TRBV6-5 and TRBJ1-5; TRBD1 is a possible D gene (5 bases). Germline CDR1 reads MNHEY; CDR2 reads SVGAGI. The CDR3 has 14 amino acids. With 6 bases removed from V and 7 bases from J, the gap between germline ends came to 16 bases. In DNA form, the CDR3 reads TGTGCCAGCAGGGATAGGCAGGGCATCCAGCCCCAGCATTTT. This gives the protein CASRDRQGIQPQHF.